This T cell receptor beta chain was recovered during a study of neoadjuvant nivolumab and ipilimumab in lung cancer. Germline loops: CDR1 LNHDA, CDR2 SQIVND (reference sequence). The CDR3 consists of 15 residues. A remark on this clone: Its antigen remains unknown. One end of the junction varies from germline; a read error may be responsible.

Notes on the study in general: From pretherapy to surgery, tumor richness and clonality rose with dual therapy. Pathologic regression was not significantly tied to TCR clonality. Resected tumors had greater TCR richness and clonality than uninvolved lung. TCR receptors were sequenced in few samples.

The protocol was immunoSEQ multiplex PCR, while the TCRdb copy is restricted to in-frame clones and leaves out a portion. The table lists around 17,000 clones, more than 70% of them singletons, with under 8.5% in the top ten. The sequencing here drew on tumor tissue, taken after neoadjuvant nivolumab, alone or with ipilimumab, at or shortly before surgery. The J gene is TRBJ2-3, the V gene TRBV19; D not certain. The receptor was derived from an adult with non-small cell lung cancer. CDR3: CGTTLGLSSTDTQYF. CDR3 nucleotides: TGCGGAACGACATTAGGTCTTTCTAGCACAGATACGCAGTATTTT.